These 5 T cell receptor beta chains share one sample of origin, sequenced in a study of blood T cell repertoires in COVID-19. Profiled with immunoSEQ multiplex PCR; TCRdb holds only in-frame clones, not every one. Of approximately 350,000 clones in the sample, roughly 89% were seen once. The sequenced sample was peripheral blood. These receptors came from a woman aged 18 to 35 who had recovered from COVID-19.

The V gene is TRBV25-1, the J gene TRBJ2-1; 14 bases line up with TRBD2. The V segment lost 8 bases and the J segment 8 bases; nucleotides outside the gene matches: 8. The CDR3 contains 15 residues. Germline V gene sequence: CDR1 MGHDK, CDR2 SYGVNS. DNA of the CDR3: TGTGCCAGCCGACTAGCGGGAGGGCCTTTCGATGAGCAGTTCTTC. Translation gives CASRLAGGPFDEQFF.

The rearrangement links TRBV6-2 or TRBV6-3 to TRBJ1-1; D might be TRBD1 (6 bases). Trimming stripped 0 bases from V and 6 bases from J, with 8 bases between. The CDR3 has 13 amino acids. Germline V gives CDR1 MNHEY, CDR2 SVGEGT. CDR3: CASSYSGGAEAFF. CDR3 DNA: TGTGCCAGCAGTTACTCAGGGGGAGCTGAAGCTTTCTTT.

This chain links TRBV12-3 or TRBV12-4 with TRBJ2-3; 7 positions agree with TRBD2. The CDR3 extends over 13 amino acids. V trimming: 7 bases; J trimming: 3 bases; junction bases outside the gene matches: 4. The CDR3 DNA is TGTGCCAGCAATGGCGGGAGTACAGATACGCAGTATTTT. Protein product: CASNGGSTDTQYF.

V and J are TRBV9 and TRBJ1-2, with a weak D call TRBD1 (5 bases). Trimming shortened V by 3 bases and J by 1 base, and 19 bases separated the two germline ends. This CDR3 contains 17 residues. Germline V CDR1 and CDR2: SGDLS, YYNGEE. DNA of the CDR3: TGTGCCAGCAGCGCCCCAGGCCTTGAGGGACTTAACTATGGCTACACCTTC. Its protein product is CASSAPGLEGLNYGYTF.

J is TRBJ1-1 and V is TRBV12-5, with TRBD1 matching 10 bases. Germline values: CDR1 LGHNT, CDR2 FRNRAP. The CDR3 is 15 residues long. With 6 bases clipped from V and 5 bases from J, the junction kept 9 bases outside the gene matches. The CDR3 loop is CASGTHRTGGTEAFF. CDR3 nucleotide sequence: TGTGCTAGTGGCACCCACCGGACAGGGGGGACTGAAGCTTTCTTT.